This T cell receptor (beta chain) was profiled in a study of control samples from healthy donors and cancer patients. Data came from immunoSEQ multiplex PCR; TCRdb stores just in-frame clones and leaves some out. The sample records 150,000 or so clones, 93% being singletons. The CDR3 is 14 residues long. From germline, CDR1 is MDHEN and CDR2 SYDVKM. Trimming cost V 7 bases and J 5 bases, with 17 bases left between them. The receptor was isolated from a man between 18 and 35 years old in good health. Sequencing was done on a sample of blood. This chain uses TRBV28 with TRBJ1-1; unclear D gene. CDR3 in amino acids: CASTHTGVRTEAFF. The CDR3 coding sequence is TGTGCCAGCACCCATACGGGCGTTAGGACTGAAGCTTTCTTT.